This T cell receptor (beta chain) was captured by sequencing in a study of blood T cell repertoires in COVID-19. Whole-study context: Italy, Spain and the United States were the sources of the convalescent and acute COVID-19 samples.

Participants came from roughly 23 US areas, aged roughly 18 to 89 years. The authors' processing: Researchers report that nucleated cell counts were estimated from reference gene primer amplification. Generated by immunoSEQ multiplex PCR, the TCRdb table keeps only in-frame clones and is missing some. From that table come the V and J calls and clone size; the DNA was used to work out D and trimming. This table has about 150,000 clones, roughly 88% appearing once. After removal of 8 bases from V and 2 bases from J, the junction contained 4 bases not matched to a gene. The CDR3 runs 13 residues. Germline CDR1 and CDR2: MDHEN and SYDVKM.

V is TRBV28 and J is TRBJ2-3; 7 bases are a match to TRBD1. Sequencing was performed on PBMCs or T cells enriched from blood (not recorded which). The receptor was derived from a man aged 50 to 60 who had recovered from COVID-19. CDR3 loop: CASRDSNTDTQYF. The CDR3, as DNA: TGTGCCAGCCGGGACAGCAACACAGATACGCAGTATTTT. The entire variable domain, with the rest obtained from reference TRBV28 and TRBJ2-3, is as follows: DVKVTQSSRYLVKRTGEKVFLECVQDMDHENMFWYRQDPGLGLRLIYFSYDVKMKEKGDIPEGYSVSREKKERFSLILESASTNQTSMYLCASRDSNTDTQYFGPGTRLTVL.